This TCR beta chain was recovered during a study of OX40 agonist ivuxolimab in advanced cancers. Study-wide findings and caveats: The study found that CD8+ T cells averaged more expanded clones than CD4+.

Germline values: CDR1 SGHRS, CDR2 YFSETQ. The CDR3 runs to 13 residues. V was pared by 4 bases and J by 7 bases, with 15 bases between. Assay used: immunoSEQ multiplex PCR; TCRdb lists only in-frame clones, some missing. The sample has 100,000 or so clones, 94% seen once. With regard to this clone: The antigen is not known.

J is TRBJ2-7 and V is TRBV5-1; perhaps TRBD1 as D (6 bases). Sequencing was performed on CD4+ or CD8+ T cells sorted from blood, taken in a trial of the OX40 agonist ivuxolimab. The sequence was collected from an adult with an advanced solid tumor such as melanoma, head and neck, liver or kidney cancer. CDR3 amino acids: CASSEERQEEQYF. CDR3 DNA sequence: TGCGCCAGCAGCGAGGAACGACAGGAAGAGCAGTACTTC.